The 27 T cell receptor beta chains listed next were all sequenced from one sample in a study of T cells after yellow fever vaccination. TCRdb redid the calling of the 5' RACE reads with MiXCR, one entry per CDR3 protein. The sample comprises more than 250,000 distinct CDR3 sequences, about 6.9% of which are singletons, and over 15% rests with the top ten. Sequencing was performed on PBMCs, taken more than 35 days after the first yellow fever vaccination. The receptors were gathered from a man in his late teens or twenties who received the YFV17D yellow fever vaccine.

This clonotype was recorded at least ten times. The chain is built from TRBV12-3 or TRBV12-4 and TRBJ1-2, with a tentative D call TRBD1 (5 bases). Trimming cost V 5 bases and J 3 bases, with 10 bases left between them. There are 13 residues in the CDR3. CDR3 sequence reads: CASSGETDYGYTF. In nucleotides, the CDR3 is TGTGCCAGCAGTGGTGAGACAGACTATGGCTACACCTTC.

The chain has TRBV19 and TRBJ1-5, with unresolved D. V lost 6 bases and J lost 0, with 12 bases in between. The germline V gene encodes CDR1 LNHDA and CDR2 SQIVND (reference sequence). This CDR3 has 15 amino acids. The CDR3 coding sequence is TGTGCCAGTAGAGGTTTGCAGAATAGCAATCAGCCCCAGCATTTT. It codes for CASRGLQNSNQPQHF.

The chain recombines TRBV4-3 with TRBJ1-1; D gene ambiguous. The CDR3 contains 14 residues. CDR1 is LGHNA, CDR2 YSLEER, per germline. The V and J ends lost 3 bases and 1 base respectively, with 9 bases between them. The CDR3 loop reads CASSHLTGNTEAFF. CDR3 DNA: TGCGCCAGCAGCCATCTGACGGGGAACACTGAAGCTTTCTTT.

This clonotype has more than one count but fewer than ten. The chain recombines TRBV7-2 with TRBJ2-6; D perhaps matches TRBD2 (5 bases). V lost 5 bases, J lost 4 bases, and 15 bases lay in between. The CDR3 loop spans 16 amino acids. Per the germline V gene, CDR1 is SGHTA and CDR2 is FQGNSA. The CDR3 spells CASSPRVGLGANVLTF. CDR3 bases: TGTGCCAGCAGCCCGCGGGTCGGGCTCGGGGCCAACGTCCTGACTTTC.

This clonotype was found many times. The chain links TRBV5-1 to TRBJ2-1, with 15 bases matching TRBD2. V lost 4 bases to trimming and J lost 0 bases; unmatched junction nucleotides: 17. This CDR3 spans 22 amino acids. The germline V gene encodes CDR1 SGHRS and CDR2 YFSETQ. CDR3 in amino acids: CASSLGWTGTSGGPGSYNEQFF. DNA of the CDR3: TGCGCCAGCAGCCTGGGGTGGACCGGGACTAGCGGGGGGCCCGGCTCCTACAATGAGCAGTTCTTC.

The chain links TRBV12-3 or TRBV12-4 to TRBJ1-4; D call uncertain. CDR3 length: 15 amino acids. V was cut by 3 bases and J by 3 bases, with 11 bases left in between. The CDR3 sequence is CASSLTNTANEKLFF. For the CDR3, the DNA is TGTGCCAGCAGTTTGACTAATACAGCTAATGAAAAACTGTTTTTT.

This clonotype was seen a few times. V gene TRBV12-3 or TRBV12-4 combines with J gene TRBJ1-2; D unclear. The CDR3 has 14 amino acids. The V gene lost 8 bases and the J gene lost 4 bases, with 17 bases spanning the gap. CDR3 protein: CASGNRVGIYGYTF. The CDR3 DNA sequence: TGTGCCAGCGGAAACCGGGTGGGGATCTATGGCTACACCTTC.

The table lists this clonotype with a few counts. The chain recombines TRBV5-6 with TRBJ1-2; D not certain. Germline CDR1 reads SGHDT; CDR2 reads YYEEEE. CDR3 length: 14 residues. Trimming left V 0 bases short and J 8 bases short, with 14 bases between. In nucleotides, the CDR3 is TGTGCCAGCAGCTTGGATGTAGGGTCTTTGGGCTACACCTTC. Encoded protein: CASSLDVGSLGYTF.

V gene TRBV28 combines with J gene TRBJ1-6, with D unclear. V gave up 1 base and J gave up 12 bases, with 7 bases separating them. The CDR3 contains 12 residues. CDR1 is MDHEN, CDR2 SYDVKM, per germline. CDR3 nucleotides: TGTGCCAGCAGTTTATTCGGGCTACCCCTCCACTTT. This gives the protein CASSLFGLPLHF.

The table lists this clonotype with a few counts. The rearrangement uses TRBV12-3 or TRBV12-4 and TRBJ2-3; 10 nucleotides align to TRBD1. This CDR3 has 15 residues. V dropped 6 bases and J dropped 2; count of bases not matched to a gene: 5. The CDR3 DNA follows: TGTGCCAGCAGCGTGCGACAGGGGGCCACAGATACGCAGTATTTT. Encoded protein: CASSVRQGATDTQYF.

DNA for the CDR3: TGTGCCAGCAGTCTGAACACAAGCGGAAAACTGTTTTTT. Protein sequence: CASSLNTSGKLFF. This chain joins TRBV6-2 or TRBV6-3 and TRBJ1-4; D is uncertain. The germline V gene encodes CDR1 MNHEY and CDR2 SVGEGT. The germline V and J ends were trimmed by 5 bases and 10 bases, with 14 bases remaining between them. The CDR3 length is 13 residues.

This clonotype was observed a handful of times. The chain carries TRBV7-9 and TRBJ1-1; TRBD1 aligns across 7 bases. Germline V gene lookup returns CDR1 SEHNR and CDR2 FQNEAQ (reference sequence). Trimming at V came to 4 bases and at J to 4 bases, leaving 6 bases not matched to a gene. This CDR3 region has 14 residues. The CDR3 sequence: CASSSQGMGTEAFF. CDR3 DNA sequence: TGTGCCAGCAGCTCACAGGGGATGGGCACTGAAGCTTTCTTT.

The genes are TRBV18 and TRBJ1-3; D is ambiguous. Trimming removed 2 bases at V and 3 bases at J, with 11 bases between. Germline V gene sequence: CDR1 KGHSH, CDR2 LQKENI. The CDR3 runs 15 residues. The DNA for the CDR3 is TGTGCCAGCTCACCATTGGAATCCTATGGAAACACCATATATTTT. Translation: CASSPLESYGNTIYF.

This clonotype was picked up one time. This chain uses TRBV20-1 with TRBJ1-6; a weak D match, TRBD1 (6 bases). The CDR3 covers 15 residues. V shed 6 bases and J shed 4 bases, with 16 bases lying between them. Germline values: CDR1 DFQATT, CDR2 SNEGSKA (reference sequence). CDR3 loop: CSAQTGFTYNSPLHF. The CDR3 region has the DNA TGCAGTGCGCAAACAGGGTTCACTTATAATTCACCCCTCCACTTT.

At least ten counts were recorded for this clonotype. This chain joins TRBV27 and TRBJ2-7; perhaps TRBD2 as D (5 bases). Looked up from germline, CDR1 is MNHEY and CDR2 is SMNVEV (reference sequence). The V end was cut by 3 bases, the J end by 3 bases, with 9 bases between. This CDR3 is 13 amino acids long. The CDR3 region is CASSLSGSYEQYF. Here the CDR3 DNA reads TGTGCCAGCAGTTTGTCTGGGAGCTACGAGCAGTACTTC.

The sample holds many counts of this clonotype. The rearrangement joins TRBV20-1 to TRBJ2-1; the D is unclear. V dropped 4 bases and J dropped 3 bases, with 10 bases sitting between them. This CDR3 has 13 residues. The germline gives CDR1 DFQATT, CDR2 SNEGSKA (reference sequence). In DNA form, the CDR3 reads TGCAGTGCTACCTCACCTAGCTACAATGAGCAGTTCTTC. It encodes CSATSPSYNEQFF.

This clonotype was seen at least ten times. The rearrangement links TRBV28 to TRBJ1-1; TRBD1 matches 9 bases. Germline V gene lookup returns CDR1 MDHEN and CDR2 SYDVKM. The CDR3 extends over 12 amino acids. V lost 5 bases, J lost 12 bases, and 7 bases stayed unmatched. The CDR3 region is CASSGPGTGSFF. The CDR3 coding sequence is TGTGCCAGCAGTGGACCCGGGACAGGGTCTTTCTTT. Combining the CDR3 with reference TRBV28 and TRBJ1-1 gives the whole variable domain DVKVTQSSRYLVKRTGEKVFLECVQDMDHENMFWYRQDPGLGLRLIYFSYDVKMKEKGDIPEGYSVSREKKERFSLILESASTNQTSMYLCASSGPGTGSFFGQGTRLTVV.

The chain has TRBV4-1 and TRBJ1-6; 8 bases map to TRBD1. This CDR3 has 16 amino acids. CDR1 MGHRA and CDR2 YSYEKL come from the germline V gene. Germline trimming cut 1 base from V and 8 bases from J; bases unmatched to any gene: 7. Here the CDR3 reads CASSQVPGGWDSPLHF. CDR3 in DNA: TGCGCCAGCAGCCAAGTGCCAGGGGGCTGGGATTCACCCCTCCACTTT.

The rearrangement joins TRBV5-4 to TRBJ1-1; D gene ambiguous. This CDR3 comprises 14 residues. With 4 bases removed from V and 1 base from J, the gap between germline ends came to 11 bases. Germline CDR1 reads SGHNT; CDR2 reads YYREEE (reference sequence). The CDR3 region has the DNA TGTGCCAGCAGCCCGGTTGGGGAGAACACTGAAGCTTTCTTT. Residues: CASSPVGENTEAFF.

This clonotype was observed a few times. V is TRBV10-3 and J is TRBJ2-3, with 12 bases lining up with TRBD2. CDR3 length: 16 amino acids. The V gene end was trimmed by 8 bases and the J gene end by 0 bases; junction bases not matched to a gene: 6. Germline CDR1 is ENHRY and CDR2 is SYGVKD. The CDR3: CAIGRTSGTSTDTQYF. The CDR3 DNA follows: TGTGCCATCGGGCGGACTAGCGGGACTAGCACAGATACGCAGTATTTT.

The sample holds many counts of this clonotype. The chain recombines TRBV5-6 with TRBJ1-5; D ambiguous. The CDR3 is 16 residues long. Germline lookup yields CDR1 SGHDT and CDR2 YYEEEE. V dropped 5 bases and J dropped 3 bases, with 18 bases sitting between them. The CDR3 loop reads CASSSRRRASNQPQHF. CDR3 in DNA: TGTGCCAGCAGTTCCCGGCGACGGGCTTCCAATCAGCCCCAGCATTTT.

This chain links TRBV6-2 or TRBV6-3 with TRBJ1-5; possible D gene TRBD1, 5 bases. From germline, CDR1 is MNHEY and CDR2 SVGEGT. The CDR3 extends over 13 amino acids. Trimming cost V 8 bases and J 5 bases, with 13 bases left between them. Written as DNA, the CDR3 is TGTGCCAGCCGAACGCAGGGTTATCAGCCCCAGCATTTT. This translates into CASRTQGYQPQHF.

This clonotype was seen more than once but under ten times. The chain's CDR3 is CSAKAHRTNTEAFF. The CDR3 bases are TGCAGTGCAAAAGCTCATCGAACGAACACTGAAGCTTTCTTT. This chain connects TRBV20-1 to TRBJ1-1; D gene ambiguous. The V and J ends lost 6 bases and 1 base respectively, with 15 bases between them. CDR3 length equals 14 residues. The germline V gene encodes CDR1 DFQATT and CDR2 SNEGSKA (reference sequence).

This clonotype was found a few times. The chain recombines TRBV7-2 with TRBJ1-1, with 8 bases identical to TRBD1. CDR1 is SGHTA, CDR2 FQGNSA, per germline. After removal of 5 bases from V and 5 bases from J, the junction contained 7 bases not matched to a gene. This CDR3 is 14 amino acids long. The CDR3 DNA reads as TGTGCCAGCAGCCTGGACAGGGTAGGGACTGAAGCTTTCTTT. Translating it yields CASSLDRVGTEAFF. Full variable domain (rest looked up from reference TRBV7-2 and TRBJ1-1): GAGVSQSPSNKVTEKGKDVELRCDPISGHTALYWYRQSLGQGLEFLIYFQGNSAPDKSGLPSDRFSAERTGGSVSTLTIQRTQQEDSAVYLCASSLDRVGTEAFFGQGTRLTVV.

CDR3 loop: CASSSLRVSTQYF. The CDR3 nucleotides are TGTGCCAGCAGCTCCTTGCGGGTTTCGACCCAGTACTTC. The rearrangement uses TRBV5-8 and TRBJ2-5, with D possibly TRBD2 on 5 matching bases. The CDR3 has 13 amino acids. Germline loops: CDR1 SGHTS, CDR2 YDEGEE. The V gene lost 3 bases and the J gene lost 7 bases, with 13 bases spanning the gap.

This clonotype has more than one count but fewer than ten. The V and J genes are TRBV5-4 and TRBJ2-5, with D perhaps TRBD1 (6 bases). Germline values: CDR1 SGHNT, CDR2 YYREEE (reference sequence). The CDR3 is made up of 15 amino acids. V shed 3 bases and J shed 7 bases, with 19 bases lying between them. The CDR3 DNA sequence: TGTGCCAGCAGCTGGGGATCAAGGGGGAGTGGGACCCAGTACTTC. It encodes CASSWGSRGSGTQYF.

This clonotype was observed many times. The chain's CDR3 is CASSWSGQAADTQYF. CDR3 nucleotide sequence: TGTGCCAGCAGTTGGTCAGGGCAGGCTGCGGATACGCAGTATTTT. V gene TRBV6-5 combines with J gene TRBJ2-3, with D perhaps TRBD1 (5 bases). Trimming left V 4 bases short and J 6 bases short, with 17 bases between. CDR3 length: 15 amino acids. Germline CDR1 reads MNHEY; CDR2 reads SVGAGI.